The TCR beta chain under discussion was sequenced for a study of shared clonotypes between healthy human individuals. The CDR3 loop spans 15 amino acids. TCRdb keeps only in-frame clones here, not all; method: immunoSEQ multiplex PCR. The profile shows some 550,000 clones, around 97% of them singletons. This clonotype originated in a woman in her twenties or thirties in good health. This chain joins TRBV1 and TRBJ2-5; the DNA was not compared with TRBD2, the D call given in the table. TRBV1 is a listed pseudogene. Sequencing input: naive CD4+ T cells sorted from blood. The subset here: CD45RA+ positively selected. CDR3 bases: TGCACCAGCAGCCAAGGACTAGCGGGAGATCAAGAGCAGTACTTC. It encodes CTSSQGLAGDQEQYF.